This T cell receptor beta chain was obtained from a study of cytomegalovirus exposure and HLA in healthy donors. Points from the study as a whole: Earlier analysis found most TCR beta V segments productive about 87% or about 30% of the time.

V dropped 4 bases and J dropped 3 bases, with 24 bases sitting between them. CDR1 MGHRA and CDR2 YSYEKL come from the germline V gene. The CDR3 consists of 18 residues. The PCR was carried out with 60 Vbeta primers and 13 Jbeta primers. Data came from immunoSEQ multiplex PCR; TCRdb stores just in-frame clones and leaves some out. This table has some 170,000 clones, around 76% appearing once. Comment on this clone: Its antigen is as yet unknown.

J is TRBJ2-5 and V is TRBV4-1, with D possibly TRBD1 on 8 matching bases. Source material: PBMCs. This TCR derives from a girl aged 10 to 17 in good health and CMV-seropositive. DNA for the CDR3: TGCGCCAGCAGCCCCAGGGGGCTGGCGGGAGAGGAGGAAGAGACCCAGTACTTC. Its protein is CASSPRGLAGEEEETQYF.